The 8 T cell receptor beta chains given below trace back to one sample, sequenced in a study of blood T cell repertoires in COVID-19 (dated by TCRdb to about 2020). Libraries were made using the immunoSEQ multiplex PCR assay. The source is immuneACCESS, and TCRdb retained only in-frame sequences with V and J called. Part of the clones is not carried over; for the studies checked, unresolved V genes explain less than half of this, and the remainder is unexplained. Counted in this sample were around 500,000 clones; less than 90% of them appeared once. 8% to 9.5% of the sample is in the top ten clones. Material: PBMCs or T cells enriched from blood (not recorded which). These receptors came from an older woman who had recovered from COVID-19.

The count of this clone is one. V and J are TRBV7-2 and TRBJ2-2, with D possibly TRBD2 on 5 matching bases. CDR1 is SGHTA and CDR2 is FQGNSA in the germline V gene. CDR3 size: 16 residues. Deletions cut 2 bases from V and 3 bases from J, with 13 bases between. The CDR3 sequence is CASSLRSLAHTGELFF. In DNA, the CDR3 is TGTGCCAGCAGCTTAAGGAGTCTAGCCCACACCGGGGAGCTGTTTTTT.

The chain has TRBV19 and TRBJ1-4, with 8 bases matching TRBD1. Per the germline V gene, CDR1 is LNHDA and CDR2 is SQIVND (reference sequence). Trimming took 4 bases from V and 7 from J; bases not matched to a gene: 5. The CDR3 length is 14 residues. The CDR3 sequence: CASSTGQGSEKLFF. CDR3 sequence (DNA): TGTGCCAGTAGTACCGGACAGGGAAGTGAAAAACTGTTTTTT.

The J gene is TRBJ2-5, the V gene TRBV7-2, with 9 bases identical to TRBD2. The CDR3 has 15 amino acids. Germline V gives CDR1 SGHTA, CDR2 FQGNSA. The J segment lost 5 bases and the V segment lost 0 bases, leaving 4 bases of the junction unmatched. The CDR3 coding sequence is TGTGCCAGCAGCTTAGCGCGGGGGGGCGTGGAGACCCAGTACTTC. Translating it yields CASSLARGGVETQYF.

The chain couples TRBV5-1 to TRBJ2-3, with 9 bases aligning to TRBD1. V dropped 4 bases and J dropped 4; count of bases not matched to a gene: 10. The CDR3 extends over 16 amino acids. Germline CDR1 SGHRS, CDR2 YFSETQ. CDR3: CASSPGQGIFSDTQYF. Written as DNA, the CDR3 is TGCGCCAGCAGCCCCGGACAGGGGATATTTTCAGATACGCAGTATTTT. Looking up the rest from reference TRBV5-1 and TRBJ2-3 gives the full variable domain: KAGVTQTPRYLIKTRGQQVTLSCSPISGHRSVSWYQQTPGQGLQFLFEYFSETQRNKGNFPGRFSGRQFSNSRSEMNVSTLELGDSALYLCASSPGQGIFSDTQYFGPGTRLTVL.

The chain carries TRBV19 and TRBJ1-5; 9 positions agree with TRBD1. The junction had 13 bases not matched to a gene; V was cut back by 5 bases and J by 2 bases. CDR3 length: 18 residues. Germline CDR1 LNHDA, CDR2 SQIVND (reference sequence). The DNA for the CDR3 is TGTGCCAGTAGTCTCCGCGGACAGGGGAGTGGTGGCAATCAGCCCCAGCATTTT. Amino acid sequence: CASSLRGQGSGGNQPQHF.

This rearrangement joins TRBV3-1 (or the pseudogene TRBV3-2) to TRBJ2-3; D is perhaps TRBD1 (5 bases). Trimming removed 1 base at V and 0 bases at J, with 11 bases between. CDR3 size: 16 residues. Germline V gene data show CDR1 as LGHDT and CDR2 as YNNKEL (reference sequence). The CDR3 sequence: CASSQGWGSSTDTQYF. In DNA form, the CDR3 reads TGTGCCAGCAGCCAAGGGTGGGGCTCTAGCACAGATACGCAGTATTTT.

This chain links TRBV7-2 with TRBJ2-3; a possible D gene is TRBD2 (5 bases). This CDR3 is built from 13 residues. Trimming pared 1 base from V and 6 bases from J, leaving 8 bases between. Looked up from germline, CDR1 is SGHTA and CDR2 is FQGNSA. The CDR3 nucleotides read TGTGCCAGCAGCTTAGGCGGGTTTGATACGCAGTATTTT. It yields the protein CASSLGGFDTQYF.

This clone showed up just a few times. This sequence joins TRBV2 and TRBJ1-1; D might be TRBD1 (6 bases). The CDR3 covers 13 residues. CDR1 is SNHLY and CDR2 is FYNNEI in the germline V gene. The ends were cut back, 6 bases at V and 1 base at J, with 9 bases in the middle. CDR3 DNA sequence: TGTGCCAGCAGGGGGACAAGGAACACTGAAGCTTTCTTT. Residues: CASRGTRNTEAFF.